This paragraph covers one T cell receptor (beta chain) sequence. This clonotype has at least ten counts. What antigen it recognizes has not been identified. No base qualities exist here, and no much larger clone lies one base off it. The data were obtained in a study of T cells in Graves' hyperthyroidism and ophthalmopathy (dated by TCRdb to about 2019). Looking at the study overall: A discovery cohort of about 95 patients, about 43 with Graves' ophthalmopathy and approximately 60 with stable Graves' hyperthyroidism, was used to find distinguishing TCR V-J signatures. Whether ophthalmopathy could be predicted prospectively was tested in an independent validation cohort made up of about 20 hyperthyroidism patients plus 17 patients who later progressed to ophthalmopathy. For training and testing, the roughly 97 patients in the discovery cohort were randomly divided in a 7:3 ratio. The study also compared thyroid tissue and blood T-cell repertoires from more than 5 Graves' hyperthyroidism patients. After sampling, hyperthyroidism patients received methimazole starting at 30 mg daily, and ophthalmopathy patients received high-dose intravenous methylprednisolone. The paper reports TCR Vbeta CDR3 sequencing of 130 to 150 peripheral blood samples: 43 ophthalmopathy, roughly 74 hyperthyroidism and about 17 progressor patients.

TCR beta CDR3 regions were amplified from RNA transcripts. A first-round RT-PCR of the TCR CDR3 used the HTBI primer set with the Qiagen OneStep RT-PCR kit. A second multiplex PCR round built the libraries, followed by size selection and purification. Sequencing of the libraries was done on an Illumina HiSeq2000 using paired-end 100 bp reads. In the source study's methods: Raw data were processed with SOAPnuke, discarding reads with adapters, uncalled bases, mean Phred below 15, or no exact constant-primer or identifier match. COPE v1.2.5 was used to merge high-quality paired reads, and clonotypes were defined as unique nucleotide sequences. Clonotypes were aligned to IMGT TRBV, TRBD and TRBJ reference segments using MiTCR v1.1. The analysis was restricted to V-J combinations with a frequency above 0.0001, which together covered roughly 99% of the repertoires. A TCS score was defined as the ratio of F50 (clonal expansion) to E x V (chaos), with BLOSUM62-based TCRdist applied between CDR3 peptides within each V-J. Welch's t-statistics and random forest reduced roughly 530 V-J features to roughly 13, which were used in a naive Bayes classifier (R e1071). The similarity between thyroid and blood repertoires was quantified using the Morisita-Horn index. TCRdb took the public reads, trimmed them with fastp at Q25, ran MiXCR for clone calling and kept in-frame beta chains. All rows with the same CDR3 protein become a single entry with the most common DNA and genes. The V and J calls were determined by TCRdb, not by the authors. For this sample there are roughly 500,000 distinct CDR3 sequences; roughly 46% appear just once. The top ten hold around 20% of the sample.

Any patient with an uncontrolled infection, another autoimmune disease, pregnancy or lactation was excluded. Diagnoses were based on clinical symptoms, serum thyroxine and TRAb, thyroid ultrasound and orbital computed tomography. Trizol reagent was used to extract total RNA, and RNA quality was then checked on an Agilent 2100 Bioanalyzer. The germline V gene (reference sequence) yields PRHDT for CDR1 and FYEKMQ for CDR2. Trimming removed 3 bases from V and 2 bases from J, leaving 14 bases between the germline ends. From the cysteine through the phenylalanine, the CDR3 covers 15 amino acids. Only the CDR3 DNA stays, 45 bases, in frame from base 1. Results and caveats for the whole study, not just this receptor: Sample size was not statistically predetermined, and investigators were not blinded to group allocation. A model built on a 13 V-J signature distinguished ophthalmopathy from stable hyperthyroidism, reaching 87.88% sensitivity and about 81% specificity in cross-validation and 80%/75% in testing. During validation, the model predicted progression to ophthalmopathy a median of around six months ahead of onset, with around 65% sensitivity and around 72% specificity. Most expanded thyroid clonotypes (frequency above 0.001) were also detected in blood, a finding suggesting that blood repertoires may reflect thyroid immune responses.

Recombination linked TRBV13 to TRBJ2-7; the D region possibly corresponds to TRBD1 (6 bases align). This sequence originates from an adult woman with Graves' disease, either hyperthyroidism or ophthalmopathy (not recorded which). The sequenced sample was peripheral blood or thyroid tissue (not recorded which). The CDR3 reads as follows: CASSLQGSPPYEQYF. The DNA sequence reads TGTGCCAGCAGCTTGCAGGGGAGCCCCCCCTACGAGCAGTACTTC.